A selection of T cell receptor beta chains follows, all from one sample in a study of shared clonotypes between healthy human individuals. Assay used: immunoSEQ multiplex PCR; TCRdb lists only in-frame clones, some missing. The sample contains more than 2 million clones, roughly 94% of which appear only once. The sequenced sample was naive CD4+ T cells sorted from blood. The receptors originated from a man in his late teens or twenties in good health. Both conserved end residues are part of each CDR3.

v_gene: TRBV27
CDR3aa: CASSSPLRGTGELFF

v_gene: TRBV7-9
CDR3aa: CASSLAGVRGSEKLFF

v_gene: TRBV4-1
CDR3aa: CASSQDWLAGSYEQYF

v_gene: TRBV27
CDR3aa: CASSFGGVLNTEAFF

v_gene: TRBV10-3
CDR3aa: CAISEFEGGGNTGELFF

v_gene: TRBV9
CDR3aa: CASSVGPPTGREGYTF

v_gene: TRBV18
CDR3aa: CASSPSLGRGPEAFF

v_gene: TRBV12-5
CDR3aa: CASGLVGEAGAVF

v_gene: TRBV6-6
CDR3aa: CASSYGTLSNYGYTF

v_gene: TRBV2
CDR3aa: CASSEGSPSNQPQHF

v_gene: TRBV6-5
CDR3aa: CASSLSGRTYNEQFF

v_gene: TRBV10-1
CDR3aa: CASSRRTQDTQYF

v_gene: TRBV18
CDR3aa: CASSPPGRYEKLFF

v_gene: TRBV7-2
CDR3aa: CASSFTSSYNEQFF

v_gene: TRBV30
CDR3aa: CAWMSGAGYTDTQYF

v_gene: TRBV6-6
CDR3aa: CASSYVSGDTQYF

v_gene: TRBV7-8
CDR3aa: CASSYDLSETQYF

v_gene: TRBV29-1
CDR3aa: CSAGGQRTSGRAWSGVDTQYF

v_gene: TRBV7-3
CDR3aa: CASSSGLAGVTDTQYF

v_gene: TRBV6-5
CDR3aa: CASRKGDRGHETQYF

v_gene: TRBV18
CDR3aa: CASSPSGRVEKLFF

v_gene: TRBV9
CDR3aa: CASSPGQGSPLHF

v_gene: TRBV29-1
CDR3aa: CSVFRDTGELFF

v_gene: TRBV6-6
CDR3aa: CASGSVTGAIYEQYF

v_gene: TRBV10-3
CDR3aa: CAISESTSGRAYEQYF

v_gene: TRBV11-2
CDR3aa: CASSLGDGGTNEQFF

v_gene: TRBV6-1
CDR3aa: CASSAGLSYGYTF

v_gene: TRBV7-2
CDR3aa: CASSGRLAGAYEQYF

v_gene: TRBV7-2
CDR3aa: CASSLAAGSSYNEQFF

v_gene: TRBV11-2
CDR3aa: CASSSLRLVHEQYF

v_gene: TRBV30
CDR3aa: CAWSKGLAKNIQYF

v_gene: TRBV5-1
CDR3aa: CASSLEWGEKYF

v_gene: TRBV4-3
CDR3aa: CASSQERGNHYEQYF

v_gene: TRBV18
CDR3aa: CASSPLSPNTGELFF

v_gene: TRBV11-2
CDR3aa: CASNVDSYNEQFF

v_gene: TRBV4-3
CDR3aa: CASSQDSGRGETQYF

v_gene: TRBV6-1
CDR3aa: CASSGSGTSGSYEQYF

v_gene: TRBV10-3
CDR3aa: CAISEGSQPQHF

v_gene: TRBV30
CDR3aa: CAWSVIHSDNYGYTF

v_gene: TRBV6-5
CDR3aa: CASRNGGEETQYF

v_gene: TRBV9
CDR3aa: CASSVELAGCEQYF

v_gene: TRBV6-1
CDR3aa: CASSGALSGANVLTF

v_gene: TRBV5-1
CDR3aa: CASSLAAGGETQYF

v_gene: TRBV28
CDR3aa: CASSSPPIYEQYF

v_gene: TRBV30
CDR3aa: CAWSPWGGGEQYF

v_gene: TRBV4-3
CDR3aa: CASSRTGASYEQYF

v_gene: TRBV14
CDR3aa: CASSLPTPNSPLHF

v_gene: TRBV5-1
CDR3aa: CASSLDPGQGDIQYF

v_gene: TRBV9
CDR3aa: CASTTATGNYGYTF

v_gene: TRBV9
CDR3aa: CASSPGRLAGGLGETQYF

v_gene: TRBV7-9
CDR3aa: CASSLDLRSSYNEQFF

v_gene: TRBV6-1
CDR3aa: CASRRDLNQPQHF

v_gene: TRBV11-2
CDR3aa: CASSAREKGAYGYTF

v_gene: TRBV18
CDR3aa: CASSPISGAGQYF

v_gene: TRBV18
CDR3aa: CASSPGQGAGEQYF

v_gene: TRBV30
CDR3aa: CAWTRSSYNEQFF

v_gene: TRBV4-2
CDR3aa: CASSLGSSGGTQYF

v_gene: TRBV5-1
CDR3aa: CASSDSDTYNEQFF